The 15 T cell receptor beta chains below all came from one sample that was sequenced in a study of cytomegalovirus exposure and HLA in healthy donors. PCR involved 60 Vbeta and 13 Jbeta primers. Clones were read by immunoSEQ multiplex PCR, and TCRdb kept only the in-frame ones, dropping some. The sample records about 110,000 clones, around two thirds being singletons. The sample consisted of PBMCs. The receptors derive from a man in his forties or fifties in good health and CMV-seropositive.

This clone was counted between two and nine times. The chain recombines TRBV28 with TRBJ1-1, with unresolved D. V gave up 2 bases and J gave up 5 bases, with 12 bases separating them. This CDR3 spans 14 amino acids. From germline, CDR1 is MDHEN and CDR2 SYDVKM. In DNA form, the CDR3 reads TGTGCCAGCAGTTTAGGAGGGCGAGGGACTGAAGCTTTCTTT. As protein: CASSLGGRGTEAFF. Supplemented by reference TRBV28 and TRBJ1-1, the full variable domain reads DVKVTQSSRYLVKRTGEKVFLECVQDMDHENMFWYRQDPGLGLRLIYFSYDVKMKEKGDIPEGYSVSREKKERFSLILESASTNQTSMYLCASSLGGRGTEAFFGQGTRLTVV.

The chain links TRBV5-1 to TRBJ1-1, with 9 positions matching TRBD1. The germline V gene has CDR1 SGHRS and CDR2 YFSETQ. There are 16 residues in the CDR3. V was pared by 3 bases and J by 1 base, with 7 bases of the junction left unmatched. CDR3 protein: CASSSSLDRGNTEAFF. The CDR3 DNA reads TGCGCCAGCAGCTCCTCCCTGGACAGGGGGAACACTGAAGCTTTCTTT.

The CDR3: CASSRQAATYEQYF. The CDR3 coding sequence is TGTGCCAGCAGCCGCCAAGCGGCCACCTACGAGCAGTACTTC. V gene TRBV9 combines with J gene TRBJ2-7, with D maybe TRBD2 (5 bases). There are 14 residues in the CDR3. The V gene's germline CDR1 is SGDLS and CDR2 YYNGEE. Deletions cut 4 bases from V and 2 bases from J, with 13 bases between.

Comment on this clone: The junction departs from germline at one end; a sequencing error may be responsible. The same CDR3 also results from other DNA sequences found in this sample. The chain links TRBV2 to TRBJ1-1; TRBD1 agrees at 7 bases. The germline V gene encodes CDR1 SNHLY and CDR2 FYNNEI. The CDR3 consists of 15 residues. In DNA, the CDR3 is TGTGCCAGCAGTGAACTCGGACAGGCGAACACTGAGGCTTTCTTT. Translation gives CASSELGQANTEAFF.

This clone appeared a few times. The V call is TRBV27, the J call TRBJ1-2, with TRBD1 matching 10 bases. V gave up 6 bases and J gave up 7 bases; unmatched junction bases: 8. From germline, CDR1 is MNHEY and CDR2 SMNVEV (reference sequence). This CDR3 spans 14 amino acids. DNA of the CDR3: TGTGCCAGCAGCACTCGACAGGGGGCGGGTGGCTACACCTTC. Translating gives CASSTRQGAGGYTF.

CDR3 region: CASSLSGLNTEAFF. The CDR3 DNA is TGTGCCAGCTCACTATCGGGGTTGAACACTGAAGCTTTCTTT. The chain uses TRBV18 and TRBJ1-1; no firm D call. CDR3 size: 14 residues. The ends were cut back, 4 bases at V and 0 bases at J, with 9 bases in the middle. Germline-derived CDR1 and CDR2 are KGHSH and LQKENI.

J is TRBJ2-7 and V is TRBV9; the D gene is possibly TRBD2 (6 bases). Germline CDR1 is SGDLS and CDR2 is YYNGEE. The CDR3 spans 15 residues. V was shortened by 3 bases and J by 4 bases, with 17 bases between the two germline ends. DNA for the CDR3: TGTGCCAGCAGCGCGGGGGACCGACCCCGTTACGAGCAGTACTTC. Translating gives CASSAGDRPRYEQYF.

There are a few counts of this clone. The gene calls are TRBV6-5 and TRBJ1-2; 11 positions agree with TRBD1. This CDR3 is built from 15 residues. The V gene's germline CDR1 is MNHEY and CDR2 SVGAGI. V lost 6 bases and J lost 5; bases outside the gene matches: 8. CDR3 sequence: CASRSRDRGTYGYTF. In nucleotides, the CDR3 is TGTGCCAGCAGGTCACGGGACAGGGGGACGTATGGCTACACCTTC.

This clone was observed a handful of times. The genes are TRBV7-8 and TRBJ1-1; D remains unclear. Germline V lookup: CDR1 SGHVS, CDR2 FQNEAQ. Trimming shortened V by 4 bases and J by 1 base, and 7 bases separated the two germline ends. The length of the CDR3 is 13 residues. CDR3 coding DNA: TGTGCCAGCAGCTACAGCGGGAACACTGAAGCTTTCTTT. The encoded protein is CASSYSGNTEAFF. The variable domain in full, completed from reference TRBV7-8 and TRBJ1-1, reads GAGVSQSPRYKVAKRGQDVALRCDPISGHVSLFWYQQALGQGPEFLTYFQNEAQLDKSGLPSDRFFAERPEGSVSTLKIQRTQQEDSAVYLCASSYSGNTEAFFGQGTRLTVV.

V and J are TRBV9 and TRBJ1-1, with D uncertain. Germline-derived CDR1 and CDR2 are SGDLS and YYNGEE. The V and J ends lost 1 base and 6 bases respectively, with 13 bases between them. There are 14 residues in the CDR3. In DNA form, the CDR3 reads TGTGCCAGCAGCGTAACATCGGGGAGCGCTGAAGCTTTCTTT. This translates into CASSVTSGSAEAFF.

V is TRBV5-5 and J is TRBJ1-5; D perhaps matches TRBD1 (6 bases). Germline-derived CDR1 and CDR2 are SGHKS and YYEKEE (reference sequence). This CDR3 region has 15 residues. V gave up 4 bases and J gave up 0 bases, with 11 bases separating them. The CDR3 nucleotides read TGTGCCAGCAGCGCTGGACAGTCTAGCAATCAGCCCCAGCATTTT. Protein sequence: CASSAGQSSNQPQHF.

V and J are TRBV2 and TRBJ2-2, with D possibly matching TRBD1 (5 bases). CDR1 is SNHLY, CDR2 FYNNEI, per germline. The CDR3 has 14 amino acids. The ends were cut back, 3 bases at V and 4 bases at J, with 9 bases in the middle. In DNA form, the CDR3 reads TGTGCCAGCAGTGACAGGGTGGCCACCGGGGAGCTGTTTTTT. As protein: CASSDRVATGELFF.

This clone occurred a few times. This sample also contains other DNA sequences that code for the same CDR3. J is TRBJ1-5 and V is TRBV2; TRBD1 agrees at 7 bases. Germline V gene data show CDR1 as SNHLY and CDR2 as FYNNEI. The ends lost 1 base at V and 5 bases at J; junction bases unmatched: 2. This CDR3 is 14 amino acids long. Here the CDR3 reads CASSEGQGYQPQHF. The CDR3, as DNA: TGTGCCAGCAGTGAAGGACAGGGCTATCAGCCCCAGCATTTT.

Of note for this clone: At one end, the junction sequence differs from germline, possibly due to a read error. As DNA, the CDR3 is TGCGTCAGCAGCTCCCTACAGGGCCCCTACTATGGCTACACCTTC. Translating gives CVSSSLQGPYYGYTF. This chain uses TRBV5-1 with TRBJ1-2; D possibly corresponds to TRBD1 (6 bases). The CDR3 sequence is 15 residues long. Germline values: CDR1 SGHRS, CDR2 YFSETQ.

The chain links TRBV12-5 to TRBJ1-5; 9 bases agree with TRBD1. After removal of 3 bases from V and 3 bases from J, the junction contained 6 bases not matched to a gene. Germline CDR1 reads LGHNT; CDR2 reads FRNRAP. This CDR3 comprises 16 residues. The CDR3 is CASGLQGAFINQPQHF. DNA of the CDR3: TGTGCTAGTGGTTTACAGGGGGCATTTATCAATCAGCCCCAGCATTTT.